What follows are 23 T cell receptor beta chains derived from one specimen sequenced in a study of T cells in Graves' hyperthyroidism and ophthalmopathy (dated 2019 in TCRdb). The method was multiplex PCR. The listed sequencing device is Illumina HiSeq 2000. The TCR beta CDR3 regions were amplified from RNA transcripts. The TCR CDR3 was subjected to a first round of RT-PCR using the HTBI primer set and the Qiagen OneStep RT-PCR kit. In-frame beta chains were kept once TCRdb had trimmed the public reads at Q25 with fastp and called clones with MiXCR. Rows merge per CDR3 protein into single entries with the most common DNA and genes. The sample table lists under 400,000 distinct CDR3 sequences, roughly 20% of them with a count of one. Jointly, the top ten make up around 15% of the sample. Sample: blood. Receptors were obtained from a woman aged 40 to 50 with Graves' ophthalmopathy.

This clonotype was detected many times. The chain recombines TRBV12-3 or TRBV12-4 with TRBJ2-2, with a tentative D call TRBD2 (5 bases). This CDR3 comprises 16 residues. Between the trimmed V and J ends, which lost 5 bases and 7 bases, there was a span of 20 bases. CDR3 region: CASSPAGKQQDGELFF. The CDR3 DNA reads as TGTGCCAGCAGTCCCGCCGGGAAACAGCAAGACGGGGAGCTGTTTTTT.

At least ten counts were recorded for this clonotype. The chain recombines TRBV28 with TRBJ2-2, with 9 bases identical to TRBD1. Losses at the gene ends were 2 bases for V and 6 bases for J; bases not matched to a gene: 4. Germline V gene lookup returns CDR1 MDHEN and CDR2 SYDVKM. The CDR3 length is 15 residues. The CDR3 reads CASSLGDRVAGELFF. The CDR3 DNA reads as TGTGCCAGCAGTTTAGGGGACAGGGTGGCCGGGGAGCTGTTTTTT.

This clonotype was recorded at least ten times. The chain employs TRBV2 and TRBJ1-3; D perhaps matches TRBD1 (5 bases). The germline V gene has CDR1 SNHLY and CDR2 FYNNEI. The CDR3 sequence is 10 residues long. In DNA, the CDR3 is TGTGGGGACGTTGGAAACACCATATATTTT. Translating gives CGDVGNTIYF.

This clonotype was seen a single time. This chain joins TRBV6-1 and TRBJ2-7; the D gene is possibly TRBD2 (6 bases). Germline V gives CDR1 MNHNS, CDR2 SASEGT. There are 14 residues in the CDR3. Trimming pared 11 bases from V and 2 bases from J, leaving 19 bases between. CDR3 nucleotides: TGTGCCGGAGGGGAGCAGGAGGGCCCCTACGAGCAGTACTTC. Its translation: CAGGEQEGPYEQYF.

This chain uses TRBV12-3 or TRBV12-4 with TRBJ2-7, with D possibly TRBD2 on 5 matching bases. This CDR3 has 12 residues. V lost 7 bases and J 3 bases, leaving 10 bases between the germline ends. CDR3 in amino acids: CASTSDFYEQYF. The CDR3 DNA sequence: TGTGCCAGCACCTCGGACTTCTACGAGCAGTACTTC.

This clonotype was observed many times. V gene TRBV6-5 combines with J gene TRBJ2-7; maybe TRBD2 (6 bases). V lost 0 bases, J lost 0 bases, and 9 bases lay in between. The CDR3 runs to 15 residues. Germline CDR1 and CDR2: MNHEY and SVGAGI. As DNA, the CDR3 is TGTGCCAGCAGTTACTCGACCGGGGGCTCCTACGAGCAGTACTTC. It is translated as CASSYSTGGSYEQYF.

This clonotype was counted many times. The rearrangement links TRBV7-9 to TRBJ2-5; no firm D call. Trimming shortened V by 0 bases and J by 3 bases, and 8 bases separated the two germline ends. This CDR3 comprises 14 residues. Germline assignment: CDR1 SEHNR and CDR2 FQNEAQ (reference sequence). The CDR3: CASSLAKHEETQYF. The DNA of the CDR3 is TGTGCCAGCAGCTTAGCGAAGCACGAAGAGACCCAGTACTTC.

This clonotype was counted between two and nine times. The chain couples TRBV6-2 or TRBV6-3 to TRBJ1-1, with D tentatively TRBD1 (5 bases). Germline CDR1 and CDR2: MNHEY and SVGEGT. V dropped 2 bases and J dropped 0 bases, with 19 bases sitting between them. The CDR3 has 18 amino acids. CDR3 bases: TGTGCCAGCAGTTACCGAATACCGGGACCGTCCATGAACACTGAAGCTTTCTTT. Encoded protein: CASSYRIPGPSMNTEAFF.

In its sample, this clonotype was seen many times. The chain uses TRBV20-1 and TRBJ2-5, with TRBD2 as a possible D gene (5 bases). The CDR3 has 15 residues. The V gene lost 3 bases and the J gene lost 5 bases, with 19 bases spanning the gap. In germline, CDR1 is DFQATT, CDR2 SNEGSKA (reference sequence). The DNA of the CDR3 is TGCAGTGCTAGGATCGGTTTAGCGTTGGAGGAGACCCAGTACTTC. It encodes CSARIGLALEETQYF.

At least ten counts were recorded for this clonotype. The gene calls are TRBV5-1 and TRBJ1-2; no reliable D call. Trimming stripped 2 bases from V and 4 bases from J, with 9 bases between. The CDR3 spans 13 residues. The germline gives CDR1 SGHRS, CDR2 YFSETQ. CDR3 bases: TGCGCCAGCAGCTTAGACGTGGGCTATGGCTACACCTTC. Its translation: CASSLDVGYGYTF. Full variable domain (rest looked up from reference TRBV5-1 and TRBJ1-2): KAGVTQTPRYLIKTRGQQVTLSCSPISGHRSVSWYQQTPGQGLQFLFEYFSETQRNKGNFPGRFSGRQFSNSRSEMNVSTLELGDSALYLCASSLDVGYGYTFGSGTRLTVV.

Many counts were recorded for this clonotype. This CDR3 is CASSIGYQETQYF. The CDR3 nucleotides are TGTGCCAGTAGTATAGGGTATCAAGAGACCCAGTACTTC. The chain is built from TRBV19 and TRBJ2-5; no reliable D call. Trimming pared 1 base from V and 2 bases from J, leaving 5 bases between. The germline gives CDR1 LNHDA, CDR2 SQIVND (reference sequence). This CDR3 is 13 amino acids long.

This clonotype was observed many times. V is TRBV30 and J is TRBJ1-1; D gene unclear. V was clipped by 1 base and J by 1 base, with 4 bases between them. Germline CDR1 reads GTSNPN; CDR2 reads SVGIG (reference sequence). The CDR3 totals 12 residues. Here the CDR3 reads CAWSDRNTEAFF. The CDR3 bases are TGTGCCTGGAGTGACAGGAACACTGAAGCTTTCTTT.

This clonotype was observed a single time. The CDR3 sequence: CASSYIVSVEGYQETQYF. The CDR3, as DNA: TGTGCCAGCAGTTACATTGTTTCGGTTGAAGGGTACCAAGAGACCCAGTACTTC. The genes are TRBV12-3 or TRBV12-4 and TRBJ2-5; unclear D gene. The CDR3 has 18 residues. Between the trimmed V and J ends, which lost 4 bases and 0 bases, there was a span of 21 bases.

Ten or more counts support this clonotype. The chain carries TRBV20-1 and TRBJ1-2; the match to TRBD1 covers 7 bases. Germline loops: CDR1 DFQATT, CDR2 SNEGSKA (reference sequence). Losses at the gene ends were 0 bases for V and 9 bases for J; bases not matched to a gene: 10. The CDR3 sequence is 14 residues long. Here the CDR3 DNA reads TGCAGTGCTAGAGATGAGGGGACAGTAGGGCGCTACACCTTC. As protein: CSARDEGTVGRYTF.

This clonotype occurred many times. The J gene is TRBJ2-7, the V gene TRBV6-2 or TRBV6-3; no definite D call. The CDR3 has 15 amino acids. The V end lost 3 bases, the J end lost 0 bases, and 12 bases lay between the germline ends. Germline loops: CDR1 MNHEY, CDR2 SVGEGT. The chain's CDR3 is CASSYLSGISYEQYF. The CDR3 nucleotides read TGTGCCAGCAGTTATTTGTCTGGGATCTCCTACGAGCAGTACTTC.

This clonotype was counted ten times or more. The chain joins TRBV7-2 to TRBJ1-2; TRBD1 is a possible D gene (5 bases). Trimming pared 5 bases from V and 5 bases from J, leaving 15 bases between. The CDR3 is made up of 14 amino acids. The V gene's germline CDR1 is SGHTA and CDR2 FQGNSA. The CDR3 protein is CASSPAWGGYGYTF. The CDR3 bases are TGTGCCAGCAGCCCTGCCTGGGGGGGGTATGGCTACACCTTC.

This clonotype was observed at least ten times. The chain has TRBV7-9 and TRBJ2-5, with D unresolved. CDR1 is SEHNR and CDR2 is FQNEAQ in the germline V gene (reference sequence). The CDR3 extends over 13 amino acids. Trimming removed 5 bases at V and 5 bases at J, with 12 bases between. As DNA, the CDR3 is TGTGCCAGCAGCGTTGAGTTGGGGGAGACCCAGTACTTC. It translates to CASSVELGETQYF.

The table lists this clonotype with many counts. The chain employs TRBV12-3 or TRBV12-4 and TRBJ1-2; D is uncertain. The CDR3 covers 13 residues. V lost 3 bases and J 2 bases, leaving 7 bases between the germline ends. This chain's CDR3 is CASSLARNYGYTF. The CDR3 DNA sequence: TGTGCCAGCAGTTTGGCCAGAAACTATGGCTACACCTTC.

In this sample, this clonotype turned up many times. The gene calls are TRBV12-5 and TRBJ2-7, with TRBD1 identical over 9 bases. Germline CDR1 reads LGHNT; CDR2 reads FRNRAP. CDR3 length: 17 residues. The junction had 12 bases not matched to a gene; V was cut back by 3 bases and J by 3 bases. The DNA of the CDR3 is TGTGCTAGTGGTTTTGGTCATTCGGGACAGGGTCTCTACGAGCAGTACTTC. As protein: CASGFGHSGQGLYEQYF.

This clonotype has a count of ten or more. The chain has TRBV20-1 and TRBJ2-6; the D gene could be TRBD1 or TRBD2 (5 bases each). V lost 7 bases, J lost 3 bases, and 16 bases lay in between. Germline values: CDR1 DFQATT, CDR2 SNEGSKA (reference sequence). This CDR3 spans 15 amino acids. The CDR3 sequence: CSVGLGADGANVLTF. The CDR3 DNA follows: TGCAGTGTTGGACTCGGGGCAGATGGGGCCAACGTCCTGACTTTC.

This clonotype was seen repeatedly, ten times or more. The V gene is TRBV29-1, the J gene TRBJ2-7; no definite D call. The CDR3 spans 15 residues. CDR1 and CDR2 from the germline V gene are SQVTM and ANQGSEA. V gave up 6 bases and J gave up 2 bases, with 20 bases separating them. The CDR3 DNA sequence: TGCAGCGTGCGCGTCGGGCTGGCGGATACCTACGAGCAGTACTTC. It specifies CSVRVGLADTYEQYF.

The V and J genes are TRBV12-3 or TRBV12-4 and TRBJ2-7; 8 bases match TRBD1. The trim removed 2 bases at V and 0 bases at J, leaving 3 bases unmatched. The CDR3 extends over 15 amino acids. The CDR3 DNA follows: TGTGCCAGCAGTTTAACGGGACAGGTCTCCTACGAGCAGTACTTC. Translation gives CASSLTGQVSYEQYF.

The CDR3 bases are TGTGCCATCAGTGATAATACAGGGTCAGGGACCCAGTACTTC. Its translation: CAISDNTGSGTQYF. The chain uses TRBV10-3 and TRBJ2-5; D perhaps matches TRBD1 (6 bases). CDR3 size: 14 residues. The germline V gene encodes CDR1 ENHRY and CDR2 SYGVKD. Trimming left V 3 bases short and J 7 bases short, with 15 bases between.